This TCR beta chain was profiled in a study of OX40 agonist ivuxolimab in advanced cancers. Study summary: Those treated in dose escalation had hepatocellular carcinoma, melanoma, renal cell cancer or head and neck cancer.

Sequencing used immunoSEQ multiplex PCR; TCRdb keeps in-frame clones, though not all of them. The sample contains some 65,000 clones, around nine tenths of which appear only once. People who had autoimmune disease history or systemic immunosuppression were excluded. Points from the study as a whole: Average numbers of expanded clones were greater in CD8+ T cells than in CD4+. Partial responders receiving 0.1-3.0 mg/kg showed among the lowest clonal expansion.

CDR1 SGHRS and CDR2 YFSETQ come from the germline V gene. The CDR3 length is 13 residues. Trimming removed 3 bases at V and 8 bases at J, with 14 bases between. A remark on this clone: The antigen is not known.

This sample comprised CD4+ or CD8+ T cells sorted from blood, obtained in a trial of the OX40 agonist ivuxolimab. The sequence came from an adult with an advanced solid tumor such as melanoma, head and neck, liver or kidney cancer. The V and J genes are TRBV5-1 and TRBJ1-2; TRBD1 is a possible D gene (6 bases). The CDR3 is CASSSRGEGGYTF. The DNA for the CDR3 is TGCGCCAGCAGCTCCAGGGGAGAGGGGGGCTACACCTTC.